A selection of T cell receptor beta chains follows, all from one sample in a study of shared clonotypes between healthy human individuals. The table came from immunoSEQ multiplex PCR; TCRdb's copy has only in-frame clones and leaves some out. This table has about 590,000 clones, about 95% appearing once. The specimen sequenced was naive CD8+ T cells sorted from blood. All receptors derive from a young woman in good health. Both conserved end residues are part of each CDR3. D genes are given only for firm matches. Only some rows state a clone size, as once, few, many or a class for expanded clones.

TRBJ2-7 | TRBD1 | - | TRBV27 | CASSLSTGVFEQYF | TGTGCCAGCAGTTTATCGACAGGGGTCTTCGAGCAGTACTTC
TRBJ2-7 | - | once | TRBV4-1 | CASSHRGGDEQYF | TGCGCCAGCAGCCACAGGGGGGGCGACGAGCAGTACTTC
TRBJ2-2 | TRBD1 | - | TRBV27 | CASRSYRGQKTANTGELFF | TGTGCCAGCAGATCATATAGGGGACAGAAGACAGCGAACACCGGGGAGCTGTTTTTT
TRBJ2-6 | - | once | TRBV5-1 | CASSIDRSLPGANVLTF | TGCGCCAGCAGTATTGACAGGTCCCTTCCTGGGGCCAACGTCCTGACTTTC
TRBJ2-5 | - | - | TRBV7-6 | CASSFGEETQYF | TGTGCCAGCAGCTTTGGGGAAGAGACCCAGTACTTC
TRBJ2-7 | TRBD1 | - | TRBV27 | CASRIQGAPYEQYF | TGTGCCAGCAGGATACAGGGGGCCCCCTACGAGCAGTACTTC
TRBJ1-5 | TRBD1 | - | TRBV28 | CASRSRSWDRGLLGNQPQHF | TGTGCCAGCAGATCCAGGAGCTGGGACAGGGGCTTACTTGGTAATCAGCCCCAGCATTTT
TRBJ1-1 | TRBD1 | - | TRBV9 | CASSPRTGRGTEAFF | TGTGCCAGCAGCCCCCGGACAGGGCGGGGCACTGAAGCTTTCTTT
TRBJ1-3 | - | - | TRBV9 | CASSAPRHPTYSGNTIYF | TGTGCCAGCAGCGCCCCCCGGCACCCGACGTACTCTGGAAACACCATATATTTT
TRBJ2-7 | - | - | TRBV7-9 | CASRPQQAHSYEQYF | TGTGCCAGCAGGCCGCAACAGGCCCACTCCTACGAGCAGTACTTC
TRBJ1-5 | - | - | TRBV10-2 | CASKGEGIQPQHF | TGCGCCAGCAAGGGGGAGGGAATACAGCCCCAGCATTTT
TRBJ2-7 | - | - | TRBV5-1 | CASSFGDTTYEQYF | TGCGCCAGCAGCTTTGGTGACACTACCTACGAGCAGTACTTC
TRBJ1-2 | - | - | TRBV10-3 | CAISDRGDYGYTF | TGTGCCATCAGTGATAGGGGGGACTATGGCTACACCTTC
TRBJ2-7 | TRBD2 | - | TRBV2 | CASSELAGRPYEQYF | TGTGCCAGCAGCGAACTAGCGGGACGACCCTACGAGCAGTACTTC
TRBJ2-7 | TRBD1 | - | TRBV5-1 | CASSLAGQGAYEQYF | TGCGCCAGCAGCTTGGCGGGACAGGGGGCGTACGAGCAGTACTTC
TRBJ2-5 | - | - | TRBV27 | CASSLQGQETQYF | TGTGCCAGCAGTCTACAGGGACAAGAGACCCAGTACTTC
TRBJ2-7 | TRBD1 | - | TRBV6-1 | CASSGARGQHEQYF | TGTGCCAGCAGTGGGGCCAGGGGGCAACACGAGCAGTACTTC
TRBJ2-3 | TRBD2 | - | TRBV27 | CASSLAGVTDTQYF | TGTGCCAGCAGTTTAGCGGGAGTCACAGATACGCAGTATTTT
TRBJ2-2 | TRBD2 | - | TRBV7-9 | CASSGLAGGPTGELFF | TGTGCCAGCAGTGGACTAGCGGGAGGGCCCACCGGGGAGCTGTTTTTT
TRBJ1-4 | - | - | TRBV2 | CASDRRTNEKLFF | TGTGCCAGCGACAGACGGACTAATGAAAAACTGTTTTTT
TRBJ2-7 | - | - | TRBV28 | CASSSMLGTYEQYF | TGTGCCAGCAGCTCCATGCTAGGGACCTACGAGCAGTACTTC
TRBJ2-2 | - | - | TRBV11-2 | CASSLEAGYTGELFF | TGTGCCAGCAGCTTAGAGGCAGGGTACACCGGGGAGCTGTTTTTT
TRBJ2-1 | - | - | TRBV13 | CASSFGISYNEQFF | TGTGCCAGCAGCTTTGGGATCTCCTACAATGAGCAGTTCTTC
TRBJ2-7 | TRBD2 | once | TRBV6-5 | CASSETSGGTYEQYF | TGTGCCAGCAGCGAGACTAGCGGAGGAACCTACGAGCAGTACTTC
TRBJ2-1 | - | - | TRBV4-1 | CASSQDQGTVPHNEQFF | TGCGCCAGCAGCCAAGATCAGGGGACTGTACCCCACAATGAGCAGTTCTTC
TRBJ2-1 | TRBD2 | - | TRBV9 | CASSVETSGYNEQFF | TGTGCCAGCAGCGTAGAGACTAGCGGATACAATGAGCAGTTCTTC
TRBJ2-7 | - | - | TRBV9 | CASSVVSGAYEQYF | TGTGCCAGCAGCGTAGTCTCAGGGGCCTACGAGCAGTACTTC
TRBJ1-1 | - | - | TRBV30 | CAWSVLRNTEAFF | TGTGCCTGGAGTGTACTCCGAAACACTGAAGCTTTCTTT
TRBJ2-1 | - | - | TRBV5-8 | CASSPNSQGSQFF | TGTGCCAGCAGCCCTAATAGCCAGGGGTCCCAGTTCTTC
TRBJ2-7 | TRBD2 | - | TRBV4-2 | CASSQATGTSAYEQYF | TGTGCCAGCAGCCAGGCAACCGGGACTAGCGCATACGAGCAGTACTTC
TRBJ2-7 | - | - | TRBV28 | CASSSEWTESILSYEQYF | TGTGCCAGCAGTTCCGAATGGACGGAATCTATCCTTTCCTACGAGCAGTACTTC
TRBJ2-7 | TRBD2 | - | TRBV5-1 | CASSYSGEEGYEQYF | TGCGCCAGCAGCTATAGCGGGGAGGAAGGTTACGAGCAGTACTTC
TRBJ1-3 | TRBD1 | - | TRBV27 | CASSWDRGNTIYF | TGTGCCAGCAGCTGGGACAGGGGAAACACCATATATTTT
TRBJ2-7 | TRBD2 | - | TRBV28 | CASSLGLAGDEQYF | TGTGCCAGCAGTTTGGGACTAGCGGGAGACGAGCAGTACTTC
TRBJ2-1 | - | - | TRBV19 | CASSIRLGSADNEQFF | TGTGCCAGTAGTATAAGGCTCGGGAGCGCGGACAATGAGCAGTTCTTC
TRBJ2-7 | - | - | TRBV6-1 | CASSEAEWKYEQYF | TGTGCCAGCAGTGAAGCTGAATGGAAATACGAGCAGTACTTC
TRBJ2-1 | TRBD2 | - | TRBV5-6 | CASSLSASGDNEQFF | TGTGCCAGCAGCTTGTCCGCTAGCGGCGACAATGAGCAGTTCTTC
TRBJ2-7 | - | - | TRBV19 | CASSMVGSYEQYF | TGTGCCAGTAGTATGGTCGGTTCCTACGAGCAGTACTTC
TRBJ2-7 | TRBD1 | - | TRBV7-9 | CASSLAGRTGVFYEQYF | TGTGCCAGCAGCTTAGCCGGAAGAACAGGGGTATTCTACGAGCAGTACTTC
TRBJ2-7 | TRBD2 | once | TRBV27 | CASSLSIAGGSYEQYF | TGTGCCAGCAGTTTAAGCATAGCGGGAGGATCCTACGAGCAGTACTTC
TRBJ2-5 | - | - | TRBV27 | CASKSLETQYF | TGTGCCAGCAAAAGCTTAGAGACCCAGTACTTC
TRBJ2-7 | TRBD1 | - | TRBV5-1 | CASSPRQGGFDEQYF | TGCGCCAGCAGCCCCCGACAGGGGGGTTTCGACGAGCAGTACTTC
TRBJ2-5 | - | - | TRBV2 | CASSTPRGSRQETQYF | TGTGCCAGCAGCACCCCTCGTGGGAGTCGACAAGAGACCCAGTACTTC
TRBJ2-1 | - | - | TRBV2 | CASSGGLPSSYNEQFF | TGTGCCAGCAGTGGGGGACTCCCTTCCTCCTACAATGAGCAGTTCTTC
TRBJ2-7 | - | - | TRBV6-6 | CASIGGRTYEQYF | TGTGCCAGCATCGGAGGGAGAACCTACGAGCAGTACTTC
TRBJ2-7 | - | - | TRBV5-4 | CASSDSYEQYF | TGTGCCAGCAGCGACAGTTACGAGCAGTACTTC
TRBJ2-5 | - | - | TRBV2 | CASSDGEMGETQYF | TGTGCCAGCAGTGATGGGGAGATGGGAGAGACCCAGTACTTC
TRBJ2-5 | - | - | TRBV27 | CASRPMGGDQETQYF | TGTGCCAGCAGGCCCATGGGCGGGGACCAAGAGACCCAGTACTTC
TRBJ2-1 | TRBD2 | - | TRBV5-1 | CASRPSGRDGNEQFF | TGCGCCAGCAGACCTAGCGGGAGGGACGGCAATGAGCAGTTCTTC
TRBJ2-3 | TRBD2 | - | TRBV27 | CASSPRAGRDTQYF | TGTGCCAGCAGTCCTCGAGCGGGGAGAGATACGCAGTATTTT
TRBJ2-2 | - | - | TRBV9 | CASSPTLTGELFF | TGTGCCAGCAGCCCGACTCTAACCGGGGAGCTGTTTTTT
TRBJ2-1 | TRBD2 | - | TRBV25-1 | CAQRVQASGEQFF | TGTGCCCAAAGAGTCCAGGCTAGCGGTGAGCAGTTCTTC
TRBJ2-3 | TRBD2 | - | TRBV30 | CAWSVGLAGKVDTQYF | TGTGCCTGGAGCGTCGGACTAGCGGGGAAGGTAGATACGCAGTATTTT
TRBJ1-5 | TRBD1 | - | TRBV19 | CASSIWSGGFQPQHF | TGTGCCAGTAGTATCTGGTCAGGGGGCTTTCAGCCCCAGCATTTT
TRBJ1-1 | - | - | TRBV13 | CASGWESEAFF | TGTGCCAGCGGATGGGAATCTGAAGCTTTCTTT